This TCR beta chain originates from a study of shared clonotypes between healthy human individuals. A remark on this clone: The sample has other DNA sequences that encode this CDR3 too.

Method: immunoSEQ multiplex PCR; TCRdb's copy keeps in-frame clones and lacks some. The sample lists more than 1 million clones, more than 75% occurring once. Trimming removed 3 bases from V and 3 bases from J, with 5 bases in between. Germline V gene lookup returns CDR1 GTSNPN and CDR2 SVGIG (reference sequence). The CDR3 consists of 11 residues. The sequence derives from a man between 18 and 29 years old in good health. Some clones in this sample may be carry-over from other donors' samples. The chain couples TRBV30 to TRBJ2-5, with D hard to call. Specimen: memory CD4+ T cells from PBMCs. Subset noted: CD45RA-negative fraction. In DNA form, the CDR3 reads TGTGCCTGGAGGGAAGAAGAGACCCAGTACTTC. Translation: CAWREEETQYF.